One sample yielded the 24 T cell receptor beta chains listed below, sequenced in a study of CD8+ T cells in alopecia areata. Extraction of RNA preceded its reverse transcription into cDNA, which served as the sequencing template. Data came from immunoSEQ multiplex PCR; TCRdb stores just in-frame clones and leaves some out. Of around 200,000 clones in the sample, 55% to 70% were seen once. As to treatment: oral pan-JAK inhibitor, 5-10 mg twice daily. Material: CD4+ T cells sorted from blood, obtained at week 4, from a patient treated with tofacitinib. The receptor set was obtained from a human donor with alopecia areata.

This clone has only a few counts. CDR3 bases: TGCAGCAAGAGACGGGGAGAGACCCAGTACTTC. This sequence encodes CSKRRGETQYF. This sequence joins TRBV29-1 and TRBJ2-5, with D tentatively TRBD2 (5 bases). The ends were cut back, 8 bases at V and 4 bases at J, with 11 bases in the middle. The CDR3 covers 11 residues. Germline CDR1 is SQVTM and CDR2 is ANQGSEA.

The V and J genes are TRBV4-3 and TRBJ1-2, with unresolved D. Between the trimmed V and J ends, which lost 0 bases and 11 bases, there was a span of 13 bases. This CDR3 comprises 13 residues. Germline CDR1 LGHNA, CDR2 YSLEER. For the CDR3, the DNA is TGCGCCAGCAGCCAAGATAGCGAGAGGTGGTACACCTTC. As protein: CASSQDSERWYTF.

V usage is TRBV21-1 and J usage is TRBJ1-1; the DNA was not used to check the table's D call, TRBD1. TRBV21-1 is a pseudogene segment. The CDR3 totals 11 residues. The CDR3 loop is CASSLDREAFF. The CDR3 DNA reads TGTGCCAGCAGCCTGGACAGGGAGGCTTTCTTT.

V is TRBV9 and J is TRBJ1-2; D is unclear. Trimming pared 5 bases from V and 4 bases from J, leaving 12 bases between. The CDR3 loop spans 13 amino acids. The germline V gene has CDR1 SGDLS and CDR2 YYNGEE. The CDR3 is CASSDGNAYGYTF. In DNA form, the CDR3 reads TGTGCCAGCAGTGATGGGAATGCCTATGGCTACACCTTC.

This chain's CDR3 is CASSDSFGFRVGEQYF. CDR3 sequence (DNA): TGTGCCAGCAGTGATTCCTTCGGATTTCGGGTAGGCGAGCAGTACTTC. The V gene is TRBV2, the J gene TRBJ2-7; no clear D gene. Germline CDR1 reads SNHLY; CDR2 reads FYNNEI. Trimming shortened V by 3 bases and J by 6 bases, and 21 bases separated the two germline ends. The CDR3 runs 16 residues. Looking up the rest from reference TRBV2 and TRBJ2-7 gives the full variable domain: EPEVTQTPSHQVTQMGQEVILRCVPISNHLYFYWYRQILGQKVEFLVSFYNNEISEKSEIFDDQFSVERPDGSNFTLKIRSTKLEDSAMYFCASSDSFGFRVGEQYFGPGTRLTVT.

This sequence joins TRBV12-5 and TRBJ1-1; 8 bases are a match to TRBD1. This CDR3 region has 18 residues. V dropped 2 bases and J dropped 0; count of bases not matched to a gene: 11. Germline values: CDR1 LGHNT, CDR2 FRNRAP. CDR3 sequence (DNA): TGTGCTAGTGGTTTGTCCTCCGGGACAGGTAGCATGAACACTGAAGCTTTCTTT. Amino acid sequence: CASGLSSGTGSMNTEAFF.

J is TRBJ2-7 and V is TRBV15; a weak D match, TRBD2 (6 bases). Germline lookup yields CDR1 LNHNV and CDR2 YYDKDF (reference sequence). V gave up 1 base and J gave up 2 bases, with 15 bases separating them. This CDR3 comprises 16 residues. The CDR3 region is CATSRAGGTGAYEQYF. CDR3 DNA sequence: TGTGCCACCAGCAGAGCTGGGGGGACGGGAGCCTACGAGCAGTACTTC. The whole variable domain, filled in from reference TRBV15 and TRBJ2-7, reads DAMVIQNPRYQVTQFGKPVTLSCSQTLNHNVMYWYQQKSSQAPKLLFHYYDKDFNNEADTPDNFQSRRPNTSFCFLDIRSPGLGDTAMYLCATSRAGGTGAYEQYFGPGTRLTVT.

DNA of the CDR3: TGTGCCTGGAGTCCCGGGACAGGGGTATTCAATCAGCCCCAGCATTTT. Its translation is CAWSPGTGVFNQPQHF. The rearrangement uses TRBV30 and TRBJ1-5; 10 positions match TRBD1. CDR1 is GTSNPN, CDR2 SVGIG, per germline (reference sequence). This CDR3 has 16 residues. Trimming at V came to 2 bases and at J to 3 bases, leaving 7 bases not matched to a gene.

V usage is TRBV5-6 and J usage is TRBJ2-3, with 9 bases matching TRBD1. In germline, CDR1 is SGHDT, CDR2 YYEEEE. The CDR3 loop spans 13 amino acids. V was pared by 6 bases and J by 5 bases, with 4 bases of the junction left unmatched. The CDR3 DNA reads TGTGCCAGCAAATCGACAGGGGGAGATACGCAGTATTTT. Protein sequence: CASKSTGGDTQYF.

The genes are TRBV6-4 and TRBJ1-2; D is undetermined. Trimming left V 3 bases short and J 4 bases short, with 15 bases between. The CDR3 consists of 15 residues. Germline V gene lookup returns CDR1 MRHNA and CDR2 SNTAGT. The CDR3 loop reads CASSDFLGSSYGYTF. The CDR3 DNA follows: TGTGCCAGCAGTGATTTCCTGGGCAGCAGCTATGGCTACACCTTC.

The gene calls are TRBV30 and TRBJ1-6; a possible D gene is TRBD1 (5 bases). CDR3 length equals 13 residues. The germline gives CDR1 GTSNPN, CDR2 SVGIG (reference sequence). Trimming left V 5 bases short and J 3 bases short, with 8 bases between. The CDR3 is CAWGTSYNSPLHF. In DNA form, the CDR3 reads TGTGCCTGGGGGACCAGCTATAATTCACCCCTCCACTTT.

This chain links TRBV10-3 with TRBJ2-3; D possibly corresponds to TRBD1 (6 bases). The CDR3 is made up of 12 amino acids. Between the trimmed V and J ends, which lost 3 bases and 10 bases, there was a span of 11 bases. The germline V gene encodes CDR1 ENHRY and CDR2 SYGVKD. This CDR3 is CAISEQGEAQYF. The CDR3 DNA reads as TGTGCCATCAGTGAACAGGGAGAGGCGCAGTATTTT.

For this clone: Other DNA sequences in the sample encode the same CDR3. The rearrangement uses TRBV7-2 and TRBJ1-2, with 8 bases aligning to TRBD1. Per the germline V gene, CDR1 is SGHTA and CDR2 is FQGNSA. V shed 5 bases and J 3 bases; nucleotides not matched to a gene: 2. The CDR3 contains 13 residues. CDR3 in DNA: TGTGCCAGCAGCCCGGGACAGGACTATGGCTACACCTTC. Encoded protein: CASSPGQDYGYTF.

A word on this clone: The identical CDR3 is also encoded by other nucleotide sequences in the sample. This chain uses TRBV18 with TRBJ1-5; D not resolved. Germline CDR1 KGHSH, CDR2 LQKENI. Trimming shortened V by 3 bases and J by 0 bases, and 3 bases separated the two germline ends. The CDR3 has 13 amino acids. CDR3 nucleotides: TGTGCCAGCTCACCTGATAGCAATCAGCCCCAGCATTTT. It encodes CASSPDSNQPQHF.

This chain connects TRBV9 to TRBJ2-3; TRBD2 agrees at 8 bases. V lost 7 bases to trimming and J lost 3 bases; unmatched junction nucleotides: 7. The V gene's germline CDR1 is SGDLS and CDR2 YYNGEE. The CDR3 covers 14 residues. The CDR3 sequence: CASGSGGWTDTQYF. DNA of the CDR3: TGTGCCAGCGGAAGCGGGGGATGGACAGATACGCAGTATTTT.

CDR3 residues: CASSVGNGGAPETQYF. The CDR3 DNA reads as TGTGCCAGCAGCGTAGGGAACGGGGGGGCCCCAGAGACCCAGTACTTC. The V gene is TRBV9, the J gene TRBJ2-5; 8 bases map to TRBD2. This CDR3 is built from 16 residues. V was pared by 0 bases and J by 4 bases, with 8 bases of the junction left unmatched. Per the germline V gene, CDR1 is SGDLS and CDR2 is YYNGEE.

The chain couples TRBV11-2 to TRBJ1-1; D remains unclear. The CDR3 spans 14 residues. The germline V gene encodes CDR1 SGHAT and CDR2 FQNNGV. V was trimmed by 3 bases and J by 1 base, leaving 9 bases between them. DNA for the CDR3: TGTGCCAGCAGCTTGAGGAGGTCGAACACTGAAGCTTTCTTT. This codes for CASSLRRSNTEAFF.

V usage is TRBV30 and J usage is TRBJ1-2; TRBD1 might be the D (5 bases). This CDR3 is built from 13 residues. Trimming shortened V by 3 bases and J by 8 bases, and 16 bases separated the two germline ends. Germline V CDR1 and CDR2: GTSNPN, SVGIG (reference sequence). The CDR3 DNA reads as TGTGCCTGGAGCCCCGGGGGGGAGGGAGGCTACACCTTC. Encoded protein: CAWSPGGEGGYTF.

CDR3 sequence (DNA): TGTGCCAGCAGCTCCTTGGATCAGCCCCAGCATTTT. Encoded protein: CASSSLDQPQHF. The chain carries TRBV5-6 and TRBJ1-5; unclear D gene. Germline lookup yields CDR1 SGHDT and CDR2 YYEEEE. The V and J ends lost 3 bases and 5 bases respectively, with 6 bases between them. The CDR3 covers 12 residues.

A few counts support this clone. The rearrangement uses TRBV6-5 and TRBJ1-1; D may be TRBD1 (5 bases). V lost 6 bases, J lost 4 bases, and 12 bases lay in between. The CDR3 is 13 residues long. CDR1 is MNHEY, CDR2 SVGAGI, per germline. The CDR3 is CASSQRGGTEAFF. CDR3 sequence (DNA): TGTGCCAGCAGCCAACGGGGGGGCACTGAAGCTTTCTTT.

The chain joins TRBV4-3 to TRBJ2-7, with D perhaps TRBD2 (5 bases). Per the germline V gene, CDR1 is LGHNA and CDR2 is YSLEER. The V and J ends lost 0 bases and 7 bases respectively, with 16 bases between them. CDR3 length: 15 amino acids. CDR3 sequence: CASSQDIGLPREQYF. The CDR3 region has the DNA TGCGCCAGCAGCCAAGATATTGGACTCCCCCGAGAGCAGTACTTC.

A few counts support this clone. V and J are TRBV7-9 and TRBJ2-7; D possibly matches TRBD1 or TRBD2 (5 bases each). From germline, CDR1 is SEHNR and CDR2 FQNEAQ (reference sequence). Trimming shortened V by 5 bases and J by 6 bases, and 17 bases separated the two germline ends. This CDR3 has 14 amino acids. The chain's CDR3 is CASSEGRRIGEQYF. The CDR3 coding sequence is TGTGCCAGCAGCGAGGGACGGCGGATCGGCGAGCAGTACTTC. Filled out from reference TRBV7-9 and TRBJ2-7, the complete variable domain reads DTGVSQNPRHKITKRGQNVTFRCDPISEHNRLYWYRQTLGQGPEFLTYFQNEAQLEKSRLLSDRFSAERPKGSFSTLEIQRTEQGDSAMYLCASSEGRRIGEQYFGPGTRLTVT.

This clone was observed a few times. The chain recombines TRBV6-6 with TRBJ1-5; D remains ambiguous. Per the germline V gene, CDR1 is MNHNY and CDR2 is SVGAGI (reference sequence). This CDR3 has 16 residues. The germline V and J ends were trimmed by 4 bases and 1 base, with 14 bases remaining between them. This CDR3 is CASSSQQGSSNQPQHF. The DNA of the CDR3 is TGTGCCAGCAGTTCCCAGCAAGGGTCGAGCAATCAGCCCCAGCATTTT.

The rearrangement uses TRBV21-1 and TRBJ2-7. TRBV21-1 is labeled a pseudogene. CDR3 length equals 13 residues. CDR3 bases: TGTGCCAGCAGCAAATCAACAACTGACGAGCAGTACTTC. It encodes CASSKSTTDEQYF.